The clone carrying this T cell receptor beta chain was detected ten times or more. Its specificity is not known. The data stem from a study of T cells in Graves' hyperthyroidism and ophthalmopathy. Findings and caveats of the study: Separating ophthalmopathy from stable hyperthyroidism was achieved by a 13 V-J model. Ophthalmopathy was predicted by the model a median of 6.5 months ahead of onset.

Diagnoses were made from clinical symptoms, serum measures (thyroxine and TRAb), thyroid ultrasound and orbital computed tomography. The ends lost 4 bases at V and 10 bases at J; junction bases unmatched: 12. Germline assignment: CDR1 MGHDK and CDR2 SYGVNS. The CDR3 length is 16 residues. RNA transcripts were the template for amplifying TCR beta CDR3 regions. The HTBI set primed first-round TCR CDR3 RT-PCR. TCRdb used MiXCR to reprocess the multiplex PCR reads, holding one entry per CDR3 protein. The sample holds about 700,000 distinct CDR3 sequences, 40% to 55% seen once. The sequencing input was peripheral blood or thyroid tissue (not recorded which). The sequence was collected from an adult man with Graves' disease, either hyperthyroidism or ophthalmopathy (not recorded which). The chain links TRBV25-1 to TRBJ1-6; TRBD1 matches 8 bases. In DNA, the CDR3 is TGTGCCAGCAGTGCCTCATGGGACAGGTGGAACTCACCCCTCCACTTT. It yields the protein CASSASWDRWNSPLHF.